This is a list of T cell receptor beta chains from one sample in a study of blood T cell repertoires in COVID-19. Measured with immunoSEQ multiplex PCR; TCRdb has only the in-frame clones, and not every one. Found here are approximately 270,000 clones, roughly 80% of them singletons; the top ten hold about 9.6%. Sequenced: peripheral blood. The receptors come from an elderly man with acute or convalescent COVID-19. The CDR3 runs from the conserved cysteine through the conserved F or W. The D gene is left open where the match is weak. Clone size appears in some rows only: once, few, many, or a class for an expanded clone.

D gene: TRBD1
J gene: TRBJ2-7
V gene: TRBV5-1
clone size: .
CDR3 DNA: TGCGCCAGCAGCATCGGACAGGTGGGGTCCTACGAGCAGTACTTC
CDR3 protein: CASSIGQVGSYEQYF

D gene: TRBD2
J gene: TRBJ2-5
V gene: TRBV9
clone size: .
CDR3 DNA: TGTGCCAGCAGCCCAACACCGGGACTAGCAGAGACCCAGTACTTC
CDR3 protein: CASSPTPGLAETQYF

D gene: TRBD2
J gene: TRBJ2-7
V gene: TRBV7-2
clone size: .
CDR3 DNA: TGTGCCAGCAGCTTAGTCGGAGCGGGAGTAAGCTACGAGCAGTACTTC
CDR3 protein: CASSLVGAGVSYEQYF

D gene: .
J gene: TRBJ1-6
V gene: TRBV6-1
clone size: .
CDR3 DNA: TGTGCCAGCAGTGAAACAGGGCGGAATTCACCCCTCCACTTT
CDR3 protein: CASSETGRNSPLHF

D gene: .
J gene: TRBJ2-1
V gene: TRBV18
clone size: .
CDR3 DNA: TGTGCCAGCTCACTCAGGGGAAACGAGCAGTTCTTC
CDR3 protein: CASSLRGNEQFF

D gene: .
J gene: TRBJ2-1
V gene: TRBV5-6
clone size: .
CDR3 DNA: TGTGCCAGCAGCCGAAAACAGGTGACCTACAATGAGCAGTTCTTC
CDR3 protein: CASSRKQVTYNEQFF

D gene: .
J gene: TRBJ1-5
V gene: TRBV5-4
clone size: .
CDR3 DNA: TGTGCCAGCAGCTCAAATTCGGGGCAGCCCCAGCATTTT
CDR3 protein: CASSSNSGQPQHF

D gene: .
J gene: TRBJ2-6
V gene: TRBV19
clone size: .
CDR3 DNA: TGTGCCAGTTCGTCGACAGGATTTCTTCTCTCTGGGGCCAACGTCCTGACTTTC
CDR3 protein: CASSSTGFLLSGANVLTF

D gene: .
J gene: TRBJ2-7
V gene: TRBV11-3
clone size: .
CDR3 DNA: TGTGCCAGCAGCTTAGATCGAGACTACGAGCAGTACTTC
CDR3 protein: CASSLDRDYEQYF

D gene: TRBD1
J gene: TRBJ1-5
V gene: TRBV5-1
clone size: .
CDR3 DNA: TGCGCCAGCAGCTTGGGACAGGGAATATGGCCCCAGCATTTT
CDR3 protein: CASSLGQGIWPQHF

D gene: TRBD1
J gene: TRBJ2-1
V gene: TRBV11-2
clone size: .
CDR3 DNA: TGTGCCAGCAGCTTCGGACAGGGAGGCTACAATGAGCAGTTCTTC
CDR3 protein: CASSFGQGGYNEQFF

D gene: .
J gene: TRBJ1-1
V gene: TRBV7-3
clone size: .
CDR3 DNA: TGTGCCAGCAGCCCCCTGGGGGGGAACACTGAAGCTTTCTTT
CDR3 protein: CASSPLGGNTEAFF

D gene: TRBD1
J gene: TRBJ1-1
V gene: TRBV19
clone size: .
CDR3 DNA: TGTGCCAGTAGTTTATTCAGGGGGACTGAAGCTTTCTTT
CDR3 protein: CASSLFRGTEAFF

D gene: TRBD1
J gene: TRBJ2-3
V gene: TRBV7-2
clone size: .
CDR3 DNA: TGTGCCAGCAGCTTATGGAACCTCGGGACAGGGGAGGGAGATACGCAGTATTTT
CDR3 protein: CASSLWNLGTGEGDTQYF

D gene: TRBD1
J gene: TRBJ2-1
V gene: TRBV10-3
clone size: .
CDR3 DNA: TGTGCCCCCTGGGGCAACAGGGGGCGAATAGATGCGTCCTACAATGAGCAGTTCTTC
CDR3 protein: CAPWGNRGRIDASYNEQFF

D gene: TRBD1
J gene: TRBJ1-1
V gene: TRBV6-5
clone size: .
CDR3 DNA: TGTGCCAGCAAAATAACAGGGGTGGGGAGCACTGAAGCTTTCTTT
CDR3 protein: CASKITGVGSTEAFF

D gene: TRBD1
J gene: TRBJ1-5
V gene: TRBV23-1
clone size: .
CDR3 DNA: TGCGCCAGCAGTCAAAGATTAAGACAGGGGAATCAGCCCCAGCATTTT
CDR3 protein: CASSQRLRQGNQPQHF

D gene: .
J gene: TRBJ1-3
V gene: TRBV19
clone size: few
CDR3 DNA: TGTGCCAGTAGGCCCCCCCGAGCTGGAAACACCATATATTTT
CDR3 protein: CASRPPRAGNTIYF

D gene: .
J gene: TRBJ1-5
V gene: TRBV29-1
clone size: .
CDR3 DNA: TGCAGCGTTGCAGGGGTTGGTCAGCCCCAGCATTTT
CDR3 protein: CSVAGVGQPQHF

D gene: .
J gene: TRBJ1-1
V gene: TRBV2
clone size: once
CDR3 DNA: TGTGCCAGCAATTGGGGGGACACTGAAGCTTTCTTT
CDR3 protein: CASNWGDTEAFF

D gene: .
J gene: TRBJ1-5
V gene: TRBV19
clone size: .
CDR3 DNA: TGTGCCAGTCGCGGGGGAGGATATAGCAATCAGCCCCAGCATTTT
CDR3 protein: CASRGGGYSNQPQHF

D gene: .
J gene: TRBJ2-1
V gene: TRBV7-2
clone size: .
CDR3 DNA: TGTGCCAGCAGCCCTAGACAGGACGGTGAGCAGTTCTTC
CDR3 protein: CASSPRQDGEQFF

D gene: TRBD1
J gene: TRBJ2-7
V gene: TRBV30
clone size: .
CDR3 DNA: TGTGCCTGGAGTGGCTGGACAGGGCAGTACTACGAGCAGTACTTC
CDR3 protein: CAWSGWTGQYYEQYF

D gene: TRBD1
J gene: TRBJ1-4
V gene: TRBV9
clone size: .
CDR3 DNA: TGTGCCAGCAGCGCGGACAGGGGGCGGGGAGAAAAACTGTTTTTT
CDR3 protein: CASSADRGRGEKLFF